The 30 T cell receptor beta chains below all came from one sample that was sequenced in a study of cytomegalovirus exposure and HLA in healthy donors. The PCR ran on 60 Vbeta and 13 Jbeta primers. Assay used: immunoSEQ multiplex PCR; TCRdb lists only in-frame clones, some missing. The sample holds more than 140,000 clones, 70% to 85% seen once. Sequencing was performed on PBMCs. These receptor sequences come from a woman aged 40 to 50 in good health and CMV-seronegative.

The chain couples TRBV9 to TRBJ2-7, with D uncertain. This CDR3 spans 16 amino acids. V gave up 0 bases and J gave up 3 bases, with 16 bases separating them. Germline CDR1 is SGDLS and CDR2 is YYNGEE. CDR3 sequence (DNA): TGTGCCAGCAGCGTAGGTTGGGCCAATTCAATCTACGAGCAGTACTTC. It codes for CASSVGWANSIYEQYF.

This chain connects TRBV29-1 to TRBJ1-2, with D tentatively TRBD1 (5 bases). V shed 7 bases and J shed 0 bases, with 21 bases lying between them. CDR1 SQVTM and CDR2 ANQGSEA come from the germline V gene. This CDR3 has 16 amino acids. In DNA, the CDR3 is TGCAGCGCCGCCGACGGACGGGGGAAAGCTAACTATGGCTACACCTTC. Its protein product is CSAADGRGKANYGYTF.

This clone was detected a few times. This chain connects TRBV7-9 to TRBJ1-4; 8 bases are shared with TRBD1. The CDR3 covers 19 residues. With V trimmed by 1 base and J by 0 bases, 10 bases remained unmatched. In germline, CDR1 is SEHNR, CDR2 FQNEAQ (reference sequence). Written as DNA, the CDR3 is TGTGCCAGCAGCTTAGGGACACGGGACAGGCGCTCAACTAATGAAAAACTGTTTTTT. Amino acid sequence: CASSLGTRDRRSTNEKLFF.

The rearrangement uses TRBV19 and TRBJ2-3; the match to TRBD1 covers 8 bases. Germline CDR1 reads LNHDA; CDR2 reads SQIVND (reference sequence). V trimming: 8 bases; J trimming: 1 base; junction bases outside the gene matches: 5. The CDR3 covers 14 residues. DNA of the CDR3: TGTGCCAGTGGAGACAGGGGCGGCACAGATACGCAGTATTTT. Translated, it gives CASGDRGGTDTQYF. Full variable domain (rest looked up from reference TRBV19 and TRBJ2-3): DGGITQSPKYLFRKEGQNVTLSCEQNLNHDAMYWYRQDPGQGLRLIYYSQIVNDFQKGDIAEGYSVSREKKESFPLTVTSAQKNPTAFYLCASGDRGGTDTQYFGPGTRLTVL.

The chain is built from TRBV28 and TRBJ2-7; 9 positions match TRBD2. Losses at the gene ends were 6 bases for V and 0 bases for J; bases not matched to a gene: 9. CDR1 and CDR2 from the germline V gene are MDHEN and SYDVKM. The CDR3 is made up of 16 amino acids. The CDR3 DNA sequence: TGTGCCAGCAGCTCTATTAGCGGGAGCGGCTCCTACGAGCAGTACTTC. Translation gives CASSSISGSGSYEQYF.

The chain recombines TRBV27 with TRBJ2-3; 7 bases fit TRBD2. V gave up 7 bases and J gave up 5 bases; unmatched junction bases: 9. Germline V CDR1 and CDR2: MNHEY, SMNVEV (reference sequence). The length of the CDR3 is 14 residues. Here the CDR3 reads CASTTIGGRDTQYF. The DNA for the CDR3 is TGTGCCAGCACCACAATAGGCGGGAGAGATACGCAGTATTTT.

CDR3 nucleotide sequence: TGTGCCAGCAGCCCGACCGGGACAGGGATGAATCAGCCCCAGCATTTT. Amino acids: CASSPTGTGMNQPQHF. The genes are TRBV6-6 and TRBJ1-5, with 9 bases that match TRBD1. Germline CDR1 MNHNY, CDR2 SVGAGI (reference sequence). This CDR3 spans 16 amino acids. J was trimmed by 4 bases and V by 6 bases; bases with no gene match: 10.

The chain links TRBV6-6 to TRBJ1-5, with 7 bases that match TRBD1. Germline CDR1 MNHNY, CDR2 SVGAGI (reference sequence). V dropped 4 bases and J dropped 2; count of bases not matched to a gene: 5. This CDR3 is 15 amino acids long. DNA for the CDR3: TGTGCCAGCAGTTTGATAGGGGGCCGCAATCAGCCCCAGCATTTT. Amino acids: CASSLIGGRNQPQHF.

The chain employs TRBV6-9 and TRBJ2-1; the D gene is possibly TRBD2 (6 bases). This CDR3 has 20 residues. Trimming took 6 bases from V and 2 from J, leaving 29 bases between them. Germline assignment: CDR1 MNHGY and CDR2 SVAAGI. DNA of the CDR3: TGTGCCAGCAGGGGTGTTGCCGGGAGCATGCGCCCCAGCCCCTACAATGAGCAGTTCTTC. As protein: CASRGVAGSMRPSPYNEQFF.

The V gene is TRBV7-3, the J gene TRBJ1-2; no clear D gene. This CDR3 region has 14 residues. Trimming stripped 6 bases from V and 7 bases from J, with 18 bases between. Germline V gene sequence: CDR1 SGHTA, CDR2 FQGTGA. The CDR3: CASRSSTITGGYTF. The CDR3 DNA reads TGTGCCAGCAGGTCTTCGACGATTACGGGTGGCTACACCTTC. Supplemented by reference TRBV7-3 and TRBJ1-2, the full variable domain reads GAGVSQTPSNKVTEKGKYVELRCDPISGHTALYWYRQSLGQGPEFLIYFQGTGAADDSGLPNDRFFAVRPEGSVSTLKIQRTERGDSAVYLCASRSSTITGGYTFGSGTRLTVV.

The V gene is TRBV7-9, the J gene TRBJ1-1, with TRBD1 matching 9 bases. Germline values: CDR1 SEHNR, CDR2 FQNEAQ (reference sequence). The CDR3 loop spans 13 amino acids. V lost 2 bases to trimming and J lost 10 bases; unmatched junction nucleotides: 5. As DNA, the CDR3 is TGTGCCAGCAGCTTAAACAGGGGGCCTGTAGCTTTCTTT. This encodes CASSLNRGPVAFF.

The chain uses TRBV6-5 and TRBJ1-1, with D possibly TRBD1 on 6 matching bases. Germline V gene data show CDR1 as MNHEY and CDR2 as SVGAGI. The CDR3 loop spans 15 amino acids. V was pared by 7 bases and J by 0 bases, with 15 bases between. CDR3 protein: CASIGWGHVNTEAFF. The CDR3 DNA reads TGTGCCAGCATTGGGTGGGGGCACGTGAACACTGAAGCTTTCTTT.

This chain joins TRBV4-1 and TRBJ2-2; 9 nucleotides align to TRBD2. CDR1 is MGHRA and CDR2 is YSYEKL in the germline V gene. This CDR3 region has 16 residues. The V segment lost 1 base and the J segment 5 bases; nucleotides outside the gene matches: 5. CDR3 loop: CASSQGLLAGTGELFF. DNA for the CDR3: TGCGCCAGCAGCCAAGGTCTTCTAGCGGGAACCGGGGAGCTGTTTTTT.

This clone was counted a single time. The rearrangement uses TRBV7-9 and TRBJ1-5, with D uncertain. Germline V CDR1 and CDR2: SEHNR, FQNEAQ (reference sequence). Trimming pared 1 base from V and 6 bases from J, leaving 4 bases between. The CDR3 sequence is 12 residues long. CDR3 nucleotide sequence: TGTGCCAGCAGCTTAGACGGTCAGCCCCAGCATTTT. Residues: CASSLDGQPQHF.

The gene calls are TRBV4-3 and TRBJ1-4; no clear D gene. The length of the CDR3 is 14 residues. Germline V lookup: CDR1 LGHNA, CDR2 YSLEER. The ends were cut back, 1 base at V and 6 bases at J, with 9 bases in the middle. The CDR3 reads CASSQGHNDEKLFF. The CDR3 DNA sequence: TGCGCCAGCAGCCAAGGACATAACGATGAAAAACTGTTTTTT.

This clone has a single count. The chain recombines TRBV28 with TRBJ1-4; a weak D match, TRBD1 (6 bases). The CDR3 runs to 17 residues. V shed 4 bases and J shed 8 bases, with 23 bases lying between them. Germline lookup yields CDR1 MDHEN and CDR2 SYDVKM. Here the CDR3 DNA reads TGTGCCAGCAGTTCCACAGGGAGTGAGGCCCCCCAGGAAAAACTGTTTTTT. Protein sequence: CASSSTGSEAPQEKLFF.

The V and J genes are TRBV5-6 and TRBJ2-3, with TRBD2 identical over 10 bases. CDR1 is SGHDT and CDR2 is YYEEEE in the germline V gene. This CDR3 is built from 17 residues. V shed 5 bases, J shed 1 base, and the junction held 10 bases outside the gene matches. CDR3 protein: CASSYMSSGRRTDTQYF. CDR3 nucleotides: TGTGCCAGCAGTTACATGTCTAGCGGGAGACGCACAGATACGCAGTATTTT.

The rearrangement joins TRBV27 to TRBJ2-1; TRBD2 agrees at 14 bases. The CDR3 is 15 amino acids. V dropped 6 bases and J dropped 11; count of bases not matched to a gene: 9. Per the germline V gene, CDR1 is MNHEY and CDR2 is SMNVEV (reference sequence). CDR3 sequence (DNA): TGTGCCAGCAGGAGACTAGCGGGAGGGCCGCCCCAGCAGTTCTTC. This translates into CASRRLAGGPPQQFF.

The chain combines TRBV28 with TRBJ2-2, with 14 nucleotides matching TRBD2. Germline CDR1 reads MDHEN; CDR2 reads SYDVKM. The CDR3 length is 18 residues. J gave up 5 bases and V 4 bases, and 9 bases lay outside the gene matches. The CDR3 DNA reads TGTGCCAGCAGTTATCCGGGACTAGCGGGAGAGAGGACCGGGGAGCTGTTTTTT. It specifies CASSYPGLAGERTGELFF.

This clone was observed a single time. The chain joins TRBV25-1 to TRBJ1-5; 8 bases are a match to TRBD1. Germline-derived CDR1 and CDR2 are MGHDK and SYGVNS. The CDR3 has 14 residues. Germline trimming cut 6 bases from V and 4 bases from J; bases unmatched to any gene: 5. The CDR3 DNA is TGTGCCAGCAGCGGGACAGGTGGGAATCAGCCCCAGCATTTT. Its translation: CASSGTGGNQPQHF.

This clone was detected once. The V call is TRBV9, the J call TRBJ2-3; D ambiguous. The CDR3 loop spans 14 amino acids. The germline V gene has CDR1 SGDLS and CDR2 YYNGEE. V was shortened by 0 bases and J by 2 bases, with 7 bases between the two germline ends. The CDR3, as DNA: TGTGCCAGCAGCGTAGCCGAAGCCACAGATACGCAGTATTTT. Its translation: CASSVAEATDTQYF.

This chain connects TRBV4-3 to TRBJ2-5; no clear D gene. Trimming left V 3 bases short and J 5 bases short, with 16 bases between. Germline CDR1 is LGHNA and CDR2 is YSLEER. CDR3 length equals 15 residues. CDR3 loop: CASSQSALPGETQYF. The CDR3 region has the DNA TGCGCCAGCAGCCAGTCAGCTTTACCGGGTGAGACCCAGTACTTC.

The chain combines TRBV28 with TRBJ2-3, with a tentative D call TRBD1 (6 bases). CDR1 and CDR2 (germline): MDHEN, SYDVKM. This CDR3 spans 12 amino acids. With 6 bases removed from V and 4 bases from J, the gap between germline ends came to 8 bases. The CDR3 is CASRPGADTQYF. The CDR3 nucleotides read TGTGCCAGCAGGCCAGGGGCAGATACGCAGTATTTT.

V is TRBV11-2 and J is TRBJ2-3, with D perhaps matching TRBD2 (5 bases). V lost 7 bases and J lost 2, with 16 bases in between. Germline CDR1 is SGHAT and CDR2 is FQNNGV. This CDR3 region has 15 residues. The CDR3 loop reads CASNPGSSHTDTQYF. The CDR3 DNA reads TGTGCCAGCAACCCGGGGTCATCCCACACAGATACGCAGTATTTT.

The chain employs TRBV27 and TRBJ2-5; D unclear. The V gene's germline CDR1 is MNHEY and CDR2 SMNVEV (reference sequence). Trimming left V 3 bases short and J 0 bases short, with 5 bases between. This CDR3 has 13 residues. The CDR3 sequence: CASSFLNQETQYF. CDR3 sequence (DNA): TGTGCCAGCAGTTTCCTTAACCAAGAGACCCAGTACTTC.

V usage is TRBV7-2 and J usage is TRBJ1-1; TRBD1 agrees at 8 bases. CDR1 and CDR2 from the germline V gene are SGHTA and FQGNSA. The junction had 12 bases not matched to a gene; V was cut back by 1 base and J by 8 bases. The CDR3 extends over 16 amino acids. As DNA, the CDR3 is TGTGCCAGCAGCTTAGAACCTTTCGGGACAGGTCTCGAAGCTTTCTTT. It is translated as CASSLEPFGTGLEAFF.

The rearrangement uses TRBV28 and TRBJ2-1; 7 positions agree with TRBD1. CDR1 is MDHEN and CDR2 is SYDVKM in the germline V gene. CDR3 length: 16 amino acids. V dropped 5 bases and J dropped 3; count of bases not matched to a gene: 10. The CDR3 region has the DNA TGTGCCAGCAGTGCTACCGGGACAGCAAACTACAATGAGCAGTTCTTC. This translates into CASSATGTANYNEQFF.

V and J are TRBV5-1 and TRBJ2-1; 9 nucleotides align to TRBD2. CDR1 is SGHRS and CDR2 is YFSETQ in the germline V gene. There are 15 residues in the CDR3. V shed 1 base, J shed 3 bases, and the junction held 2 bases outside the gene matches. This CDR3 is CASSLSSGNYNEQFF. The DNA for the CDR3 is TGCGCCAGCAGCTTGTCTAGCGGGAACTACAATGAGCAGTTCTTC.

The rearrangement links TRBV29-1 to TRBJ2-7; 7 bases map to TRBD1. This CDR3 is 13 amino acids long. The V gene end was trimmed by 1 base and the J gene end by 3 bases; junction bases not matched to a gene: 3. Germline V gives CDR1 SQVTM, CDR2 ANQGSEA. The CDR3 nucleotides read TGCAGCGTTGAAGGACAGGGATACTACGAGCAGTACTTC. Translating gives CSVEGQGYYEQYF.

V is TRBV4-3 and J is TRBJ2-2; TRBD2 aligns across 13 bases. The CDR3 contains 18 residues. V lost 4 bases, J lost 0 bases, and 5 bases stayed unmatched. Germline-derived CDR1 and CDR2 are LGHNA and YSLEER. CDR3 sequence: CASSPGLAGSSNTGELFF. In DNA, the CDR3 is TGCGCCAGCAGCCCGGGACTAGCGGGATCATCGAACACCGGGGAGCTGTTTTTT.